The 20 T cell receptor beta chains listed next were all sequenced from one sample in a study of glioma-infiltrating T cells. Amplification of TCR alpha and beta CDR3 regions from RNA used iRepertoire nested multiplex PCR. TCRdb recomputed calls from the multiplex PCR reads with MiXCR, one row per CDR3 protein. The repertoire holds roughly 190,000 distinct CDR3 sequences, with more than 30% as singletons. The sample consisted of glioma tissue, nonneoplastic brain tissue, or PBMCs (not recorded which). These TCRs come from a human donor with low-grade glioma or glioblastoma, undergoing nonglioma brain surgery, or in good health (not recorded which).

This clonotype was seen at least ten times. The chain has TRBV20-1 and TRBJ1-1; D not certain. In germline, CDR1 is DFQATT, CDR2 SNEGSKA (reference sequence). The CDR3 consists of 13 residues. V dropped 8 bases and J dropped 1 base, with 14 bases sitting between them. The CDR3 reads CSSNSYANTEAFF. The DNA of the CDR3 is TGCAGTTCAAACAGCTACGCGAACACTGAAGCTTTCTTT.

This clonotype was observed a few times. The V and J genes are TRBV10-3 and TRBJ2-1, with TRBD2 identical over 7 bases. Germline V lookup: CDR1 ENHRY, CDR2 SYGVKD. V shed 3 bases and J 7 bases; nucleotides not matched to a gene: 12. The CDR3 sequence is 16 residues long. The CDR3 DNA sequence: TGTGCCATCAGTGACGTGACTAGCTTCTTAAGTAATGAGCAGTTCTTC. Its protein is CAISDVTSFLSNEQFF.

The sample holds many counts of this clonotype. The chain is built from TRBV27 and TRBJ2-3, with TRBD2 as a possible D gene (6 bases). From germline, CDR1 is MNHEY and CDR2 SMNVEV (reference sequence). The CDR3 totals 15 residues. The V end was cut by 5 bases, the J end by 6 bases, with 18 bases between. The CDR3 DNA sequence: TGTGCCAGCAGTCCAGGGACTGTGAAGTCGGATACGCAGTATTTT. It encodes CASSPGTVKSDTQYF.

This clonotype was recorded at least ten times. The V and J genes are TRBV27 and TRBJ2-1; no clear D gene. The CDR3 extends over 18 amino acids. CDR1 is MNHEY, CDR2 SMNVEV, per germline (reference sequence). The V gene lost 0 bases and the J gene lost 8 bases, with 23 bases spanning the gap. The CDR3 here is CASSLSAWSGPRPDEQFF. The CDR3 DNA reads TGTGCCAGCAGTTTATCCGCGTGGTCCGGCCCTCGACCCGATGAGCAGTTCTTC.

This clonotype came up a few times. This chain connects TRBV19 to TRBJ2-1, with D unclear. V was trimmed by 5 bases and J by 1 base, leaving 9 bases between them. This CDR3 spans 14 amino acids. Looked up from germline, CDR1 is LNHDA and CDR2 is SQIVND (reference sequence). Here the CDR3 reads CASSPDWSYNEQFF. CDR3 sequence (DNA): TGTGCCAGTAGTCCAGATTGGTCCTACAATGAGCAGTTCTTC.

The chain has TRBV18 and TRBJ2-1; 11 positions agree with TRBD2. The CDR3 length is 17 residues. The ends lost 3 bases at V and 1 base at J; junction bases unmatched: 5. Germline CDR1 KGHSH, CDR2 LQKENI. For the CDR3, the DNA is TGTGCCAGCTCACCTACCGGGACTAGCGGATCCTACAATGAGCAGTTCTTC. Encoded protein: CASSPTGTSGSYNEQFF.

In regard to this clonotype: A read error is possible here, since a much larger clone lies one base away. This chain connects TRBV2 to TRBJ1-4, with D unclear. The CDR3 is 14 amino acids. Trimming removed 3 bases at V and 8 bases at J, with 13 bases between. CDR1 SNHLY and CDR2 FYNNEI come from the germline V gene. The CDR3 is CASSEATTREKLFF. CDR3 bases: TGTGCCAGCAGTGAGGCCACAACCCGGGAAAAACTGTTTTTT. Using reference TRBV2 and TRBJ1-4 for the parts outside the CDR3, the full variable domain is EPEVTQTPSHQVTQMGQEVILRCVPISNHLYFYWYRQILGQKVEFLVSFYNNEISEKSEIFDDQFSVERPDGSNFTLKIRSTKLEDSAMYFCASSEATTREKLFFGSGTQLSVL.

This clonotype came up many times. V and J are TRBV7-2 and TRBJ2-5; no clear D gene. Trimming left V 4 bases short and J 2 bases short, with 14 bases between. Germline assignment: CDR1 SGHTA and CDR2 FQGNSA. There are 15 residues in the CDR3. The CDR3 coding sequence is TGTGCCAGCAGCTCCACCAACGGCAGGCAAGAGACCCAGTACTTC. Its protein product is CASSSTNGRQETQYF.

This clonotype has ten or more counts. The chain carries TRBV7-2 and TRBJ2-3; TRBD2 matches at 16 bases. The V gene's germline CDR1 is SGHTA and CDR2 FQGNSA. Trimming removed 1 base from V and 4 bases from J; junction bases left unmatched: 2. This CDR3 has 17 residues. CDR3 nucleotides: TGTGCCAGCAGCTTAGTGGGACTAGCGGGAGGGTCAGATACGCAGTATTTT. Translation: CASSLVGLAGGSDTQYF.

This clonotype was counted ten times or more. The chain employs TRBV2 and TRBJ1-5; 8 bases fit TRBD1. This CDR3 contains 15 residues. From germline, CDR1 is SNHLY and CDR2 FYNNEI. Germline trimming cut 6 bases from V and 6 bases from J; bases unmatched to any gene: 10. The CDR3: CASRSDRGGTQPQHF. The CDR3 DNA reads TGTGCCAGCAGGTCTGACAGGGGTGGAACTCAGCCCCAGCATTTT.

V gene TRBV7-3 combines with J gene TRBJ2-7; D possibly corresponds to TRBD2 (7 bases). The CDR3 totals 17 residues. V was cut by 5 bases and J by 0 bases, with 20 bases left in between. CDR1 and CDR2 from the germline V gene are SGHTA and FQGTGA. The CDR3 region is CASSQKGGEASSYEQYF. The CDR3 bases are TGTGCCAGCAGCCAAAAGGGGGGGGAGGCGAGCTCCTACGAGCAGTACTTC.

This clonotype was picked up many times. V gene TRBV6-2 or TRBV6-3 combines with J gene TRBJ2-7; 8 nucleotides match TRBD1. The germline V gene has CDR1 MNHEY and CDR2 SVGEGT. The CDR3 extends over 16 amino acids. After removal of 4 bases from V and 5 bases from J, the junction contained 13 bases not matched to a gene. The DNA for the CDR3 is TGTGCCAGCAGTTCCTCTTACAGGGGGGATGGAAACGAGCAGTACTTC. Residues: CASSSSYRGDGNEQYF.

As for this clonotype: An end of the junction does not agree with germline; a read error may underlie this. The V call is TRBV7-2, the J call TRBJ1-4; perhaps TRBD1 as D (5 bases). This CDR3 region has 15 residues. The germline V gene encodes CDR1 SGHTA and CDR2 FQGNSA. The CDR3 DNA is TGTACCAGCAGCTTAGCGCGGCAGGGAAACGAAAAAATGTTTTTT. Its protein is CTSSLARQGNEKMFF.

This clonotype occurred many times. This chain connects TRBV6-2 or TRBV6-3 to TRBJ2-7; D is possibly TRBD2 (5 bases). The V gene's germline CDR1 is MNHEY and CDR2 SVGEGT. There are 16 residues in the CDR3. Trimming cost V 8 bases and J 5 bases, with 25 bases left between them. The CDR3 region has the DNA TGTGCCAGCGGTTCCTTACGGGGAGTAGGACCCCACGAGCAGTACTTC. Protein: CASGSLRGVGPHEQYF.

In this sample, this clonotype turned up many times. This rearrangement joins TRBV28 to TRBJ2-5; no reliable D call. Germline lookup yields CDR1 MDHEN and CDR2 SYDVKM. V lost 10 bases, J lost 4 bases, and 16 bases lay in between. The length of the CDR3 is 13 residues. The CDR3 DNA reads TGTGCCACCGCTATAGGGTGGCGAGAGACCCAGTACTTC. Its translation: CATAIGWRETQYF.

The chain recombines TRBV5-8 with TRBJ1-5; TRBD1 matches 7 bases. V lost 0 bases, J lost 3 bases, and 3 bases stayed unmatched. The CDR3 spans 15 residues. Germline V gives CDR1 SGHTS, CDR2 YDEGEE. CDR3 in DNA: TGTGCCAGCAGCTTGGGGGGACAGACCAATCAGCCCCAGCATTTT. It specifies CASSLGGQTNQPQHF.

This clonotype showed up many times. J is TRBJ2-6 and V is TRBV6-1; no clear D gene. Germline assignment: CDR1 MNHNS and CDR2 SASEGT. This CDR3 has 16 residues. The V gene lost 0 bases and the J gene lost 0 bases, with 6 bases spanning the gap. CDR3 bases: TGTGCCAGCAGTGAAGCGGGCAGCTCTGGGGCCAACGTCCTGACTTTC. The encoded protein is CASSEAGSSGANVLTF.

This clonotype was recorded many times. In nucleotides, the CDR3 is TGTGCCAGCACCCTTAGCAATCAGCCCCAGCATTTT. Protein sequence: CASTLSNQPQHF. The rearrangement uses TRBV12-3 or TRBV12-4 and TRBJ1-5, with no clear D. Trimming removed 7 bases at V and 0 bases at J, with 4 bases between. The CDR3 totals 12 residues.

This clonotype came up once. V is TRBV9 and J is TRBJ2-3; D ambiguous. Trimming took 6 bases from V and 0 from J, leaving 14 bases between them. The CDR3 has 15 residues. CDR1 is SGDLS, CDR2 YYNGEE, per germline. The CDR3 DNA sequence: TGTGCCAGCACCCCAAGGGTCACTAGCACAGATACGCAGTATTTT. Amino acids: CASTPRVTSTDTQYF.

Regarding this clonotype: Since a much larger clone is just one base distant, this may be a read error. The chain couples TRBV4-2 to TRBJ1-6; D not resolved. The germline V gene has CDR1 LGHNA and CDR2 YNFKEQ. Trimming removed 1 base at V and 11 bases at J, with 6 bases between. The CDR3 sequence is 12 residues long. CDR3 in amino acids: CASSQVTPPLHF. DNA of the CDR3: TGTGCCAGCAGCCAAGTCACTCCACCCCTCCACTTT.